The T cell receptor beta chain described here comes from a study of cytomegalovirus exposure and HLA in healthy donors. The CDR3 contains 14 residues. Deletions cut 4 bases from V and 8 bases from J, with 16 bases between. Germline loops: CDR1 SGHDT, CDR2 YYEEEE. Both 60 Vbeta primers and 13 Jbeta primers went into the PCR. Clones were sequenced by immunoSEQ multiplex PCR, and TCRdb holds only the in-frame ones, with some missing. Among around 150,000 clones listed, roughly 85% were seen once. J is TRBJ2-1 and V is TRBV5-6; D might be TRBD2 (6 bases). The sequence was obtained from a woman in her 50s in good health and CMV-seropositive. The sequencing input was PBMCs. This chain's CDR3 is CASSPGTQTYEQFF. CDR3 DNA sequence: TGTGCCAGCAGCCCCGGGACTCAGACGTATGAGCAGTTCTTC.